This T cell receptor (beta chain) appears in the sequencing data of a study of blood T cell repertoires in COVID-19. Data came from immunoSEQ multiplex PCR; TCRdb stores just in-frame clones and leaves some out. The sample consists of 160,000 or so clones, approximately 80% of them appearing once. The CDR3 length is 16 residues. The J segment lost 3 bases and the V segment lost 1 base, leaving 5 bases of the junction unmatched. Germline CDR1 MNHEY, CDR2 SMNVEV (reference sequence). The rearrangement links TRBV27 to TRBJ2-3, with 9 bases that match TRBD2. Sequencing used PBMCs or T cells enriched from blood (not recorded which). The receptor's source is a middle-aged man who had recovered from COVID-19. The CDR3 bases are TGTGCCAGCAGTTTATGGCTAGCGGGGATGACAGATACGCAGTATTTT. It encodes CASSLWLAGMTDTQYF.